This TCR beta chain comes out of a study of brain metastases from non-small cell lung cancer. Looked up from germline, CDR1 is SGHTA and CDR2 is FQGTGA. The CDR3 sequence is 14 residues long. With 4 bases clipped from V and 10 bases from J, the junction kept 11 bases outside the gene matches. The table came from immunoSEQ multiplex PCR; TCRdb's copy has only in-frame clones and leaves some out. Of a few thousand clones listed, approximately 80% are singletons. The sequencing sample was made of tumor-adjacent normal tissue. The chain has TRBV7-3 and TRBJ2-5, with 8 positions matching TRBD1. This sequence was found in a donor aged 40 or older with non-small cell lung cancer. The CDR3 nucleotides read TGTGCCAGCAGCTCGGACAGGGCGCCGTCGATCCAGTACTTC. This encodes CASSSDRAPSIQYF.